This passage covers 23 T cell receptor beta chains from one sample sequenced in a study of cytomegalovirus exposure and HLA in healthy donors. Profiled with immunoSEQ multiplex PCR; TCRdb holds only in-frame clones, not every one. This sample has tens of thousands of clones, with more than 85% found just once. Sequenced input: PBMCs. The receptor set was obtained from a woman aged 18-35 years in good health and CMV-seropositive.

In DNA form, the CDR3 reads TGTGCCAGCAGCTTAGATTGGGGGCCCACTGAAGCTTTCTTT. Protein: CASSLDWGPTEAFF. This sequence joins TRBV7-9 and TRBJ1-1, with D tentatively TRBD1 (6 bases). V gave up 1 base and J gave up 4 bases, with 10 bases separating them. The CDR3 extends over 14 amino acids. In germline, CDR1 is SEHNR, CDR2 FQNEAQ (reference sequence).

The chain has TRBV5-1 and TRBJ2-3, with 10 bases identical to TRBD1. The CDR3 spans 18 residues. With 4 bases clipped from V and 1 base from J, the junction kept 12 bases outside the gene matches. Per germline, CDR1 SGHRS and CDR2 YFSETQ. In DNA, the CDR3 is TGCGCCAGCAGCCCCCTCTTCGGGGACAGGGGAGGCACAGATACGCAGTATTTT. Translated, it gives CASSPLFGDRGGTDTQYF.

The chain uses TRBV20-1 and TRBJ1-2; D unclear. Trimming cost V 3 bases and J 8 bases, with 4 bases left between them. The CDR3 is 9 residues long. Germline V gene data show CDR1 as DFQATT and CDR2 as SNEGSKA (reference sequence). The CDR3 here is CSASGGYTF. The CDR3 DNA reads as TGCAGTGCTAGTGGCGGCTACACCTTC.

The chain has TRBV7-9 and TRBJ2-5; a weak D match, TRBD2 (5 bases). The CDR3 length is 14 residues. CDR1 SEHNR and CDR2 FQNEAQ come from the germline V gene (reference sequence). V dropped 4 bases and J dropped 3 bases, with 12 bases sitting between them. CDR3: CASSSFGVKETQYF. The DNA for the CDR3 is TGTGCCAGCAGCTCCTTCGGGGTCAAAGAGACCCAGTACTTC.

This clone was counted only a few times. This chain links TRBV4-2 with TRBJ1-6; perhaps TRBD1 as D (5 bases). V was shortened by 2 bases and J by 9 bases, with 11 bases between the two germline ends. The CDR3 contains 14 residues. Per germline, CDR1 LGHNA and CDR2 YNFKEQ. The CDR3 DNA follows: TGTGCCAGCAGCCAAATTCAGGGAAGTTCACCCCTCCACTTT. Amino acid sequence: CASSQIQGSSPLHF.

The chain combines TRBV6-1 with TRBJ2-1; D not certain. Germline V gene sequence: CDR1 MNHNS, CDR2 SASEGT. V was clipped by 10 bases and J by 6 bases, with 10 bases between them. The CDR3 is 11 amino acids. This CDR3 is CATLISNEQFF. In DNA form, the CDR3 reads TGTGCCACTCTTATTAGCAATGAGCAGTTCTTC.

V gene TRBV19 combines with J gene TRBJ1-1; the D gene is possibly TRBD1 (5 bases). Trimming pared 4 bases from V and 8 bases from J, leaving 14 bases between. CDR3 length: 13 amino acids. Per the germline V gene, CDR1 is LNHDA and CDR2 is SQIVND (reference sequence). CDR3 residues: CASSKKWGLEAFF. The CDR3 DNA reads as TGTGCCAGTAGTAAAAAATGGGGCCTAGAAGCTTTCTTT. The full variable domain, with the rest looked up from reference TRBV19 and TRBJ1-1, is DGGITQSPKYLFRKEGQNVTLSCEQNLNHDAMYWYRQDPGQGLRLIYYSQIVNDFQKGDIAEGYSVSREKKESFPLTVTSAQKNPTAFYLCASSKKWGLEAFFGQGTRLTVV.

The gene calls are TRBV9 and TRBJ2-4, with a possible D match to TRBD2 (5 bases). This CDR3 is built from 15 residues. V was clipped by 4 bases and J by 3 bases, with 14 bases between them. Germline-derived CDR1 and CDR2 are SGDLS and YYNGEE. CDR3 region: CASSPAIGGKNIQYF. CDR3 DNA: TGTGCCAGCAGCCCAGCGATAGGAGGCAAAAACATTCAGTACTTC.

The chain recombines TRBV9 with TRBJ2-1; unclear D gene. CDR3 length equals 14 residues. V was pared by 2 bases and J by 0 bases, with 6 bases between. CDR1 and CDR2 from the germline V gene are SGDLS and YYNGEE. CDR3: CASSVISSYNEQFF. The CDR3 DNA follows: TGTGCCAGCAGCGTTATTAGCTCCTACAATGAGCAGTTCTTC.

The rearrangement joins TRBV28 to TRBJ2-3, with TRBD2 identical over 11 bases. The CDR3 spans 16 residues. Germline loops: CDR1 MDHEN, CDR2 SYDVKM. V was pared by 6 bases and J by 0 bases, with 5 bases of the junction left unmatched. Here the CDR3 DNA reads TGTGCCAGCAGCAATCCTAGCGGGAGGAGCACAGATACGCAGTATTTT. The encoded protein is CASSNPSGRSTDTQYF.

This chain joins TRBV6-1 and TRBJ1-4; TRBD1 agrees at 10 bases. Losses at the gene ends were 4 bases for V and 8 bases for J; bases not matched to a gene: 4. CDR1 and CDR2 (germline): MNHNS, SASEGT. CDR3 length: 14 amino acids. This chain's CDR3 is CASSVGQGREKLFF. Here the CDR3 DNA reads TGTGCCAGCAGTGTGGGACAGGGGAGGGAAAAACTGTTTTTT.

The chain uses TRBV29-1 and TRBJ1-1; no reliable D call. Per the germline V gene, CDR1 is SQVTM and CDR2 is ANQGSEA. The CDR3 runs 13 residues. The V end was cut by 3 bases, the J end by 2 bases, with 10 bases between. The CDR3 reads CSVEVDINTEAFF. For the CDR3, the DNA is TGCAGCGTTGAGGTAGACATAAACACTGAAGCTTTCTTT.

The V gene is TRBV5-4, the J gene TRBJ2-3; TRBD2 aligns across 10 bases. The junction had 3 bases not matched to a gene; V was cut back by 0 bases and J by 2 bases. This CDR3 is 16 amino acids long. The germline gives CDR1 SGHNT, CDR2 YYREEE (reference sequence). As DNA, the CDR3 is TGTGCCAGCAGCTTGGCACTAGCGGGACTCACAGATACGCAGTATTTT. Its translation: CASSLALAGLTDTQYF.

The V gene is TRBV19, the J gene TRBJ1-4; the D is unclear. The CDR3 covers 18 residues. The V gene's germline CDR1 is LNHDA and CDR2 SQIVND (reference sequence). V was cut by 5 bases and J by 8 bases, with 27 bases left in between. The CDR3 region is CASSPRQKLNYILEKLFF. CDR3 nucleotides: TGTGCCAGTAGTCCACGGCAGAAACTAAATTACATTTTAGAAAAACTGTTTTTT. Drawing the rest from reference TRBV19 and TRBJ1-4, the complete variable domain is DGGITQSPKYLFRKEGQNVTLSCEQNLNHDAMYWYRQDPGQGLRLIYYSQIVNDFQKGDIAEGYSVSREKKESFPLTVTSAQKNPTAFYLCASSPRQKLNYILEKLFFGSGTQLSVL.

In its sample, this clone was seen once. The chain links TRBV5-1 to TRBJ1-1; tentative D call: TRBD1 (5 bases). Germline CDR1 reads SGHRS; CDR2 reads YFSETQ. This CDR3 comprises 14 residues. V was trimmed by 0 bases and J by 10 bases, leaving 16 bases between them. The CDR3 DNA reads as TGCGCCAGCAGCTTGGCCAGGGAAGAGGAAGGAGCTTTCTTT. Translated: CASSLAREEEGAFF.

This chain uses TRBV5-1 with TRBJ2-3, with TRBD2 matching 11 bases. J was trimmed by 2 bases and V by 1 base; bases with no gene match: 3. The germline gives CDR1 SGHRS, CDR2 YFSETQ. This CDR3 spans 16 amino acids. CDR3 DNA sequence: TGCGCCAGCAGCTTGTTAGCGGGAGGGAACACAGATACGCAGTATTTT. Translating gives CASSLLAGGNTDTQYF.

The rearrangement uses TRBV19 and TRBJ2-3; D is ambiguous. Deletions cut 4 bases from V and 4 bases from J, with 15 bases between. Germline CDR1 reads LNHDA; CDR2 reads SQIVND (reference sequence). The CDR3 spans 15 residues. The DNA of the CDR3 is TGTGCCAGTAGTACGGTCTCCCACCCCGCAGATACGCAGTATTTT. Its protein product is CASSTVSHPADTQYF.

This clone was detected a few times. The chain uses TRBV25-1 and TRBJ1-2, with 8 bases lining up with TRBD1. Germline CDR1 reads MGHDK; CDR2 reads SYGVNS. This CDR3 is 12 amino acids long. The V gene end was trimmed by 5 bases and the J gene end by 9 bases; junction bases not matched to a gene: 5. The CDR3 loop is CASSLDRGRYTF. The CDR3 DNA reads TGTGCCAGCAGTCTTGACAGGGGCCGCTACACCTTC.

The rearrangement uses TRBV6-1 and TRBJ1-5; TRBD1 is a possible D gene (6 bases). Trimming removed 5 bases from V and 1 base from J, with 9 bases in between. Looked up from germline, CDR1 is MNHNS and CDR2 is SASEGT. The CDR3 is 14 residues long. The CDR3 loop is CASSTQGSNQPQHF. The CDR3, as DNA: TGTGCCAGCAGTACACAGGGAAGCAATCAGCCCCAGCATTTT.

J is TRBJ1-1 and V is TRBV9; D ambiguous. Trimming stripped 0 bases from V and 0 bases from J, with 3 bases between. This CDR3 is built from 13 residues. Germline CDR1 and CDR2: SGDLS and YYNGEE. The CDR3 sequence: CASSVVVNTEAFF. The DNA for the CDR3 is TGTGCCAGCAGCGTAGTAGTGAACACTGAAGCTTTCTTT.

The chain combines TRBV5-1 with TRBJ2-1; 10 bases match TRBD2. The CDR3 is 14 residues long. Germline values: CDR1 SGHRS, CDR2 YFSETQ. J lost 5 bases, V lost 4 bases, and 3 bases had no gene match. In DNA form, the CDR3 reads TGCGCCAGCAGCCGGACTAGCGGCAACAATGAGCAGTTCTTC. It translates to CASSRTSGNNEQFF.

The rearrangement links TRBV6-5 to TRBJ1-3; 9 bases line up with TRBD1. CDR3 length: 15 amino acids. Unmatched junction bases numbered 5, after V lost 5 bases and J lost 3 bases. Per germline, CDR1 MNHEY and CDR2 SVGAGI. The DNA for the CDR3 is TGTGCCAGCAGTATGGACAGGGGACGTGGAAACACCATATATTTT. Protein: CASSMDRGRGNTIYF.

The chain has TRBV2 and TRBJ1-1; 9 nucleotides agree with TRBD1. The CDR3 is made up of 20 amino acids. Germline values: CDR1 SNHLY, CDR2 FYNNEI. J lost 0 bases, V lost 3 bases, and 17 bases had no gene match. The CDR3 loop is CASSDLGTGLVKGMNTEAFF. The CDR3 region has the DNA TGTGCCAGCAGTGATCTAGGGACAGGGCTTGTCAAGGGTATGAACACTGAAGCTTTCTTT.